The following is a T cell receptor (beta chain) sequence with its context. The source of the sample is a study of blood T cell repertoires in COVID-19. Measured with immunoSEQ multiplex PCR; TCRdb has only the in-frame clones, and not every one. The table has under 200,000 clones, roughly 90% seen once. The CDR3 is 15 residues long. Losses at the gene ends were 4 bases for V and 3 bases for J; bases not matched to a gene: 4. CDR1 is LGHDT, CDR2 YNNKEL, per germline (reference sequence). The sequence was collected from a woman aged 50 to 60 who had recovered from COVID-19. The sequencing input was PBMCs or T cells enriched from blood (not recorded which). This chain links TRBV3-1 (or the pseudogene TRBV3-2) with TRBJ2-7, with TRBD1 identical over 12 bases. CDR3 sequence: CASSPGQGALYEQYF. The CDR3 DNA sequence: TGTGCCAGCAGCCCGGGACAGGGGGCTCTCTACGAGCAGTACTTC.